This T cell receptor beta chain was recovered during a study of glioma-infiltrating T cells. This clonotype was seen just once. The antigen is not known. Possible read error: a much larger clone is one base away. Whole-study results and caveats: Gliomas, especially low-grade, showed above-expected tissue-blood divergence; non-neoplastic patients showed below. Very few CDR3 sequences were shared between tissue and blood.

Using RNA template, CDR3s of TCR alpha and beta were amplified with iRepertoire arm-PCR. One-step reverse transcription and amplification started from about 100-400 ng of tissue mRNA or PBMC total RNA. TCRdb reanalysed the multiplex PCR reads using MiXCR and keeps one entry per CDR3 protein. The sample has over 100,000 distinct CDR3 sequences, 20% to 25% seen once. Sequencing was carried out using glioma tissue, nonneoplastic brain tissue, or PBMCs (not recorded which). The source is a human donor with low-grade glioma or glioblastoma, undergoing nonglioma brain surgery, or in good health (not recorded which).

This chain's CDR3 is CASSRGKGNYGYTF. CDR3 DNA: TGTGCCAGCAGCCGAGGAAAAGGGAACTATGGCTACACCTTC. This chain uses TRBV14 with TRBJ1-2; D gene uncertain. In germline, CDR1 is SGHDN, CDR2 FVKESK. The CDR3 covers 14 residues. V was clipped by 4 bases and J by 2 bases, with 11 bases between them. Looking up the rest from reference TRBV14 and TRBJ1-2 gives the full variable domain: EAGVTQFPSHSVIEKGQTVTLRCDPISGHDNLYWYRRVMGKEIKFLLHFVKESKQDESGMPNNRFLAERTGGTYSTLKVQPAELEDSGVYFCASSRGKGNYGYTFGSGTRLTVV.